This T cell receptor (beta chain) was documented in a study of CD8 T cells in Susac syndrome. Whole-study results and caveats: As acknowledged by the study, its TCR sequencing and HLA analysis included a relatively small number of individuals.

The germline gives CDR1 SGHVS, CDR2 FNYEAQ. The V end was cut by 5 bases, the J end by 4 bases, with 21 bases between. The CDR3 sequence is 18 residues long. Details on this clonotype: The antigen is unknown.

With random hexamers, reverse transcription was performed on roughly 0.45 to 1 ug of RNA. TCRdb ran MiXCR on the immunoSEQ multiplex PCR reads and lists one entry per CDR3 protein. The sample comprises about 300,000 distinct CDR3 sequences, about 85% of which are singletons, and about 0.11% rests with the top ten. Sequenced material: CD8+ T cells from PBMCs. The TCR was taken from a human donor with multiple sclerosis. V and J are TRBV7-6 and TRBJ1-6; D unclear. The CDR3 spells CASSRRESPFYYNSPLHF. CDR3 in DNA: TGTGCCAGCAGCCGGCGGGAAAGCCCGTTTTATTATAATTCACCCCTCCACTTT.